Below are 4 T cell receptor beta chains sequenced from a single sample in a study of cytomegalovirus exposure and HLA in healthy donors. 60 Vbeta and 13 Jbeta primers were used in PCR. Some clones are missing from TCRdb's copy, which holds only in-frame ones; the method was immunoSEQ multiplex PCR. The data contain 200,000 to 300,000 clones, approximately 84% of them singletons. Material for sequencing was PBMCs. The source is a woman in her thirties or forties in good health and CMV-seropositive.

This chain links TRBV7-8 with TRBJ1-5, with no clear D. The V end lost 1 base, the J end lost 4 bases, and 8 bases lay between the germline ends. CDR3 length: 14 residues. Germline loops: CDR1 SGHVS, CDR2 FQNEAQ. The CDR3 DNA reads TGTGCCAGCAGCTTAGTGGAGCAAAATCAGCCCCAGCATTTT. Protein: CASSLVEQNQPQHF.

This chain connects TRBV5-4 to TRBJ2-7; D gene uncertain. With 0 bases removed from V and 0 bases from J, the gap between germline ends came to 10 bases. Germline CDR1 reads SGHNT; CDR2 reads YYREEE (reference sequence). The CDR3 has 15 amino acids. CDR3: CASSLAGQASYEQYF. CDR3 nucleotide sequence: TGTGCCAGCAGCTTGGCCGGCCAGGCCTCCTACGAGCAGTACTTC.

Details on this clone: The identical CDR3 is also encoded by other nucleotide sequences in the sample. CDR3 DNA sequence: TGTGCCAGCAGTTTAGGACTAGCGGGAGTCAATGAGCAGTTCTTC. Protein product: CASSLGLAGVNEQFF. The chain combines TRBV28 with TRBJ2-1, with 13 positions matching TRBD2. The V gene end was trimmed by 2 bases and the J gene end by 6 bases; junction bases not matched to a gene: 1. Germline assignment: CDR1 MDHEN and CDR2 SYDVKM. The CDR3 loop spans 15 amino acids.

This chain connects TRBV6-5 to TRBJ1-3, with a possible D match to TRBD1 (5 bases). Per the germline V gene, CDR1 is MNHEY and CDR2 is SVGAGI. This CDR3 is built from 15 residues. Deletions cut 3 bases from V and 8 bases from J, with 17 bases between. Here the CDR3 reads CASSYGQGIFDTIYF. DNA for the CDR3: TGTGCCAGCAGTTATGGGCAGGGAATTTTTGACACCATATATTTT.